The 24 T cell receptor beta chains presented below share a single source sample, sequenced in a study of shared clonotypes between healthy human individuals. Sequencing used immunoSEQ multiplex PCR; TCRdb keeps in-frame clones, though not all of them. The table has approximately 810,000 clones, 92% seen once; the top ten hold approximately 25%. Positively selected for CCR7, the CD45RO-negative cells used as naive CD8 cells excluded terminally differentiated effector memory CD45RA+ cells. The specimen sequenced was naive CD8+ T cells sorted from blood. The receptors here all came from a man aged 25-40 years in good health.

CDR3: CASSYEGQGSGELFF. DNA for the CDR3: TGTGCCAGCAGCTACGAAGGGCAGGGGTCCGGGGAGCTGTTTTTT. The chain recombines TRBV9 with TRBJ2-2, with a tentative D call TRBD1 (6 bases). Germline V gives CDR1 SGDLS, CDR2 YYNGEE. There are 15 residues in the CDR3. V dropped 4 bases and J dropped 6 bases, with 16 bases sitting between them.

The gene calls are TRBV4-3 and TRBJ2-1; TRBD2 matches 9 bases. The J segment lost 5 bases and the V segment lost 0 bases, leaving 5 bases of the junction unmatched. The germline V gene encodes CDR1 LGHNA and CDR2 YSLEER. The CDR3 consists of 16 residues. The CDR3, as DNA: TGCGCCAGCAGCCAAGATCGACTAGCGGAGGACAATGAGCAGTTCTTC. Translation: CASSQDRLAEDNEQFF.

DNA for the CDR3: TGTGCCAGTAGTCCAGGGTTCGGCTATGGCTACACCTTC. It yields the protein CASSPGFGYGYTF. The genes are TRBV19 and TRBJ1-2; D is perhaps TRBD1 (5 bases). The length of the CDR3 is 13 residues. Germline V gene lookup returns CDR1 LNHDA and CDR2 SQIVND (reference sequence). Between the trimmed V and J ends, which lost 5 bases and 4 bases, there was a span of 11 bases.

The chain carries TRBV4-1 and TRBJ2-5; no reliable D call. The ends were cut back, 0 bases at V and 5 bases at J, with 10 bases in the middle. The CDR3 spans 14 residues. Germline values: CDR1 MGHRA, CDR2 YSYEKL. The CDR3 DNA reads TGCGCCAGCAGCCAAGAACCATTCGTGGAGACCCAGTACTTC. Its protein product is CASSQEPFVETQYF.

This chain connects TRBV6-4 to TRBJ1-4, with 8 bases identical to TRBD1. Germline CDR1 reads MRHNA; CDR2 reads SNTAGT. The V segment lost 3 bases and the J segment 5 bases; nucleotides outside the gene matches: 5. This CDR3 has 15 residues. The CDR3 nucleotides read TGTGCCAGCAGTGAAGGACAGGGTCCGAATGAAAAACTGTTTTTT. Residues: CASSEGQGPNEKLFF.

The chain couples TRBV7-9 to TRBJ1-2; D not resolved. V lost 3 bases and J 6 bases, leaving 8 bases between the germline ends. Germline loops: CDR1 SEHNR, CDR2 FQNEAQ (reference sequence). The CDR3 covers 12 residues. CDR3 amino acids: CASSFMEDGYTF. The CDR3 DNA is TGTGCCAGCAGCTTTATGGAGGATGGCTACACCTTC.

The gene calls are TRBV18 and TRBJ1-1; D unresolved. CDR1 is KGHSH, CDR2 LQKENI, per germline. V was cut by 3 bases and J by 8 bases, with 19 bases left in between. This CDR3 spans 15 amino acids. The CDR3 spells CASSPYSSGIVEAFF. The CDR3 DNA reads TGTGCCAGCTCACCTTACTCGTCCGGGATAGTCGAAGCTTTCTTT.

The rearrangement joins TRBV27 to TRBJ2-3; 7 nucleotides match TRBD1. The V gene end was trimmed by 0 bases and the J gene end by 0 bases; junction bases not matched to a gene: 3. The germline CDR1 and CDR2 sequences are MNHEY and SMNVEV (reference sequence). This CDR3 spans 16 amino acids. The chain's CDR3 is CASSLSRTGSTDTQYF. The CDR3 DNA reads TGTGCCAGCAGTTTATCTAGGACAGGAAGCACAGATACGCAGTATTTT.

Notes on this clone: This sequence may be a read error, since a much larger clone differs from it by one base. The chain combines TRBV11-2 with TRBJ2-1, with no clear D. Germline CDR1 reads SGHAT; CDR2 reads FQNNGV. V was clipped by 1 base and J by 0 bases, with 7 bases between them. The CDR3 covers 15 residues. In DNA form, the CDR3 reads TGTGCCAGCAGCTTAGGTCCCAGCTCCTACAATGAGCAGTTCTTC. Translating it yields CASSLGPSSYNEQFF.

J is TRBJ1-3 and V is TRBV29-1; D ambiguous. This CDR3 is 13 amino acids long. Trimming shortened V by 0 bases and J by 0 bases, and 3 bases separated the two germline ends. CDR1 and CDR2 from the germline V gene are SQVTM and ANQGSEA. DNA of the CDR3: TGCAGCGTTGAAGAAACCTCTGGAAACACCATATATTTT. It encodes CSVEETSGNTIYF.

Details on this clone: The same CDR3 also results from other DNA sequences found in this sample. The chain recombines TRBV4-1 with TRBJ2-7; 11 positions match TRBD1. Germline lookup yields CDR1 MGHRA and CDR2 YSYEKL. The CDR3 runs 14 residues. J lost 2 bases, V lost 3 bases, and 0 bases had no gene match. This chain's CDR3 is CASSQGQGAYEQYF. In DNA, the CDR3 is TGCGCCAGCAGCCAGGGACAGGGGGCCTACGAGCAGTACTTC.

This chain links TRBV7-9 with TRBJ2-7; D unresolved. V was trimmed by 3 bases and J by 4 bases, leaving 7 bases between them. Germline CDR1 and CDR2: SEHNR and FQNEAQ (reference sequence). CDR3 length equals 12 residues. CDR3 protein: CASSFEVYEQYF. Written as DNA, the CDR3 is TGTGCCAGCAGCTTCGAAGTATACGAGCAGTACTTC.

This rearrangement joins TRBV5-1 to TRBJ2-2, with 7 bases identical to TRBD2. Germline V gene sequence: CDR1 SGHRS, CDR2 YFSETQ. Trimming removed 2 bases from V and 0 bases from J; junction bases left unmatched: 7. This CDR3 region has 17 residues. CDR3 nucleotides: TGCGCCAGCAGCTTTCCTCGGGACTACACGAACACCGGGGAGCTGTTTTTT. It encodes CASSFPRDYTNTGELFF. The full variable domain, rest sourced from reference TRBV5-1 and TRBJ2-2, is KAGVTQTPRYLIKTRGQQVTLSCSPISGHRSVSWYQQTPGQGLQFLFEYFSETQRNKGNFPGRFSGRQFSNSRSEMNVSTLELGDSALYLCASSFPRDYTNTGELFFGEGSRLTVL.

As regards this clone: Additional DNA sequences in this sample encode the identical CDR3. The genes are TRBV7-9 and TRBJ2-7; D is possibly TRBD1 (6 bases). Germline V gene data show CDR1 as SEHNR and CDR2 as FQNEAQ (reference sequence). The CDR3 covers 13 residues. V was clipped by 5 bases and J by 2 bases, with 10 bases between them. CDR3 amino acids: CASSPRGTYEQYF. CDR3 DNA: TGTGCCAGCAGCCCCAGGGGTACCTACGAGCAGTACTTC. The full variable domain, rest sourced from reference TRBV7-9 and TRBJ2-7, is DTGVSQNPRHKITKRGQNVTFRCDPISEHNRLYWYRQTLGQGPEFLTYFQNEAQLEKSRLLSDRFSAERPKGSFSTLEIQRTEQGDSAMYLCASSPRGTYEQYFGPGTRLTVT.

The chain recombines TRBV27 with TRBJ2-1; D uncertain. Between the trimmed V and J ends, which lost 0 bases and 14 bases, there was a span of 11 bases. The CDR3 is 12 amino acids. Germline V CDR1 and CDR2: MNHEY, SMNVEV (reference sequence). CDR3 amino acids: CASSLSNRPEFF. The CDR3 DNA follows: TGTGCCAGCAGTTTATCGAACCGGCCAGAGTTCTTC.

V is TRBV7-9 and J is TRBJ2-1, with TRBD1 identical over 7 bases. The germline gives CDR1 SEHNR, CDR2 FQNEAQ (reference sequence). Germline trimming cut 5 bases from V and 0 bases from J; bases unmatched to any gene: 7. The CDR3 spans 16 residues. CDR3: CASSPGQGVSYNEQFF. The CDR3 DNA reads as TGTGCCAGCAGCCCCGGTCAGGGGGTCTCCTACAATGAGCAGTTCTTC.

The chain uses TRBV10-3 and TRBJ1-3; 10 bases match TRBD1. This CDR3 spans 15 amino acids. V lost 10 bases and J lost 5; bases outside the gene matches: 11. Germline loops: CDR1 ENHRY, CDR2 SYGVKD. Here the CDR3 reads CATQAGTGDRNTIYF. In nucleotides, the CDR3 is TGTGCCACCCAGGCCGGGACAGGGGATAGAAACACCATATATTTT.

This clone was recorded once. The chain links TRBV28 to TRBJ2-1; 7 positions match TRBD2. This CDR3 spans 15 amino acids. Germline CDR1 MDHEN, CDR2 SYDVKM. J gave up 1 base and V 5 bases, and 5 bases lay outside the gene matches. For the CDR3, the DNA is TGTGCCAGCAGTCAAGCTAGCGGTTCCTACAATGAGCAGTTCTTC. It encodes CASSQASGSYNEQFF.

J is TRBJ2-7 and V is TRBV11-2, with TRBD2 as a possible D gene (6 bases). V gave up 5 bases and J gave up 3 bases, with 17 bases separating them. The CDR3 length is 15 residues. CDR1 is SGHAT and CDR2 is FQNNGV in the germline V gene. CDR3 bases: TGTGCCAGCAGCGAAAGCGGGTGGGAGGTCTACGAGCAGTACTTC. Translated: CASSESGWEVYEQYF.

The chain is built from TRBV9 and TRBJ1-2; D possibly corresponds to TRBD1 (5 bases). Trimming stripped 10 bases from V and 7 bases from J, with 14 bases between. Germline loops: CDR1 SGDLS, CDR2 YYNGEE. This CDR3 comprises 11 residues. The DNA of the CDR3 is TGTGCCGGGTATGGGGCAGCTGGCTACACCTTC. Encoded protein: CAGYGAAGYTF. The full variable domain, with the rest looked up from reference TRBV9 and TRBJ1-2, is DSGVTQTPKHLITATGQRVTLRCSPRSGDLSVYWYQQSLDQGLQFLIQYYNGEERAKGNILERFSAQQFPDLHSELNLSSLELGDSALYFCAGYGAAGYTFGSGTRLTVV.

This clone was seen once. The rearrangement uses TRBV6-1 and TRBJ2-7; D is ambiguous. Deletions cut 3 bases from V and 5 bases from J, with 14 bases between. CDR1 MNHNS and CDR2 SASEGT come from the germline V gene. This CDR3 spans 14 amino acids. CDR3 protein: CASSDFLGQDEQYF. CDR3 in DNA: TGTGCCAGCAGTGATTTTCTGGGTCAGGACGAGCAGTACTTC.

The gene calls are TRBV28 and TRBJ2-2, with 9 bases that match TRBD2. Germline CDR1 is MDHEN and CDR2 is SYDVKM. The CDR3 spans 16 residues. Unmatched junction bases numbered 6, after V lost 3 bases and J lost 4 bases. CDR3 DNA sequence: TGTGCCAGCAGTTTGAGTAGCGGGAGAGTCACCGGGGAGCTGTTTTTT. Its translation: CASSLSSGRVTGELFF.

The V and J genes are TRBV10-2 and TRBJ2-3; 11 nucleotides line up with TRBD2. Germline loops: CDR1 WSHSY, CDR2 SAAADI. V lost 7 bases, J lost 3 bases, and 9 bases stayed unmatched. The CDR3 totals 16 residues. The CDR3 DNA reads TGCGCCAGCACCCCCACTAGCGGGAGAAGGACAGATACGCAGTATTTT. Encoded protein: CASTPTSGRRTDTQYF.

This clone has more than one count but fewer than ten. V and J are TRBV5-1 and TRBJ2-7; no reliable D call. With 7 bases removed from V and 0 bases from J, the gap between germline ends came to 11 bases. This CDR3 has 13 residues. Germline-derived CDR1 and CDR2 are SGHRS and YFSETQ. The chain's CDR3 is CASQPLSSYEQYF. The CDR3 DNA is TGCGCCAGCCAGCCCTTGAGCTCCTACGAGCAGTACTTC.